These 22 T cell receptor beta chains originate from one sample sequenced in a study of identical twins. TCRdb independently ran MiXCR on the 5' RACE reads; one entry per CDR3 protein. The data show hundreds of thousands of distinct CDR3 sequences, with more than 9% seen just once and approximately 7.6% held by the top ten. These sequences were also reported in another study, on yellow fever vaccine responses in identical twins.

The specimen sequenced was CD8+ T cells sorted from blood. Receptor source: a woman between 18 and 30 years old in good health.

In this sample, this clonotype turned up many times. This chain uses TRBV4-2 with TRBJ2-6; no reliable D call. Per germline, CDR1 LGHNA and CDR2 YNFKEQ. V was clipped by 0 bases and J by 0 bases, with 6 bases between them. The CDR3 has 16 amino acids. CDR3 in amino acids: CASSQEGDSGANVLTF. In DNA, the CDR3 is TGTGCCAGCAGCCAAGAAGGCGACTCTGGGGCCAACGTCCTGACTTTC.

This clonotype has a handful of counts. The CDR3 here is CASSPHYSGAYNEQFF. CDR3 sequence (DNA): TGTGCCAGCAGCCCCCATTATAGCGGAGCCTACAATGAGCAGTTCTTC. The chain couples TRBV9 to TRBJ2-1; possibly TRBD2 for D (6 bases). Trimming took off 4 bases at V and 2 bases at J, with 16 bases between the two ends. Germline-derived CDR1 and CDR2 are SGDLS and YYNGEE. CDR3 length equals 16 residues.

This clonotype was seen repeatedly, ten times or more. CDR3 region: CASSHRVPGELFF. The CDR3 bases are TGTGCCAGCAGCCACAGGGTCCCCGGGGAGCTGTTTTTT. V gene TRBV7-9 combines with J gene TRBJ2-2; maybe TRBD1 (6 bases). The CDR3 consists of 13 residues. CDR1 and CDR2 from the germline V gene are SEHNR and FQNEAQ (reference sequence). Trimming left V 5 bases short and J 6 bases short, with 10 bases between. The full variable domain, with the rest looked up from reference TRBV7-9 and TRBJ2-2, is DTGVSQNPRHKITKRGQNVTFRCDPISEHNRLYWYRQTLGQGPEFLTYFQNEAQLEKSRLLSDRFSAERPKGSFSTLEIQRTEQGDSAMYLCASSHRVPGELFFGEGSRLTVL.

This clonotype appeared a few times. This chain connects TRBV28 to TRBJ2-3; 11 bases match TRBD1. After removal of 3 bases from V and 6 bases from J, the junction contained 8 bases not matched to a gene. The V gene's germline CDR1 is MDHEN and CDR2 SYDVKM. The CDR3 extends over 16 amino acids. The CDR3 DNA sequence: TGTGCCAGCAGTTTCCCCGGGACAGGGGGAGCGGATACGCAGTATTTT. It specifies CASSFPGTGGADTQYF.

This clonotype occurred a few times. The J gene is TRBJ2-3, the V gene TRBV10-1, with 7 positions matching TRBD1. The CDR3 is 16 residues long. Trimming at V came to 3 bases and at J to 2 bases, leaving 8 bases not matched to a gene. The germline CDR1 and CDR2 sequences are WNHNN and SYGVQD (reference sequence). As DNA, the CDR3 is TGCGCCAGCAGTGATTCCAGTACAGGGGCCACAGATACGCAGTATTTT. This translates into CASSDSSTGATDTQYF.

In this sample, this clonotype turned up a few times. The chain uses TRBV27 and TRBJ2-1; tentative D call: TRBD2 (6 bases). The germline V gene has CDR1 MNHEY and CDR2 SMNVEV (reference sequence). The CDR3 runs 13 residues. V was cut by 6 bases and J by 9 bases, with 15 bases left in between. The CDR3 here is CASSTRELVEQFF. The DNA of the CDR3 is TGTGCCAGCAGCACCCGGGAGCTAGTTGAGCAGTTCTTC.

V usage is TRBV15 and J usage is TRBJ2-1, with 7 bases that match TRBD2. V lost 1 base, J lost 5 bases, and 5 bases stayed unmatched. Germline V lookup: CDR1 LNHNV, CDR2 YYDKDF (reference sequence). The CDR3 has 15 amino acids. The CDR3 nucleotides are TGTGCCACCAGCAGAGGGCGGGAGCTGGACAATGAGCAGTTCTTC. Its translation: CATSRGRELDNEQFF. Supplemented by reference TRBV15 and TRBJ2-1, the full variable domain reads DAMVIQNPRYQVTQFGKPVTLSCSQTLNHNVMYWYQQKSSQAPKLLFHYYDKDFNNEADTPDNFQSRRPNTSFCFLDIRSPGLGDTAMYLCATSRGRELDNEQFFGPGTRLTVL.

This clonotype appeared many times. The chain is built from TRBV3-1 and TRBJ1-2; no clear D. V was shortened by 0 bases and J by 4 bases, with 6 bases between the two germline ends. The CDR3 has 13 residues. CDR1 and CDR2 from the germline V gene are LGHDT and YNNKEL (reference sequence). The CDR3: CASSQEQTYGYTF. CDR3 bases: TGTGCCAGCAGCCAAGAACAGACCTATGGCTACACCTTC.

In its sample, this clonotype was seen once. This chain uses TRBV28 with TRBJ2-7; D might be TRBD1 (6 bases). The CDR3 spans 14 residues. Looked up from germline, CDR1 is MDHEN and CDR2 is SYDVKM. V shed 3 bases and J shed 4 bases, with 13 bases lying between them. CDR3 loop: CASSFRGIGYEQYF. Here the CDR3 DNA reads TGTGCCAGCAGTTTCAGGGGTATCGGGTACGAGCAGTACTTC.

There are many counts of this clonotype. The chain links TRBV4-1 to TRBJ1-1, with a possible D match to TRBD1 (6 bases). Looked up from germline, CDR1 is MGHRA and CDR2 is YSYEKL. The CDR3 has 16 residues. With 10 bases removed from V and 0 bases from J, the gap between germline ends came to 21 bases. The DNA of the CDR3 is TGCGCCACCAAAGGTCGGTGGGGACACCTGAACACTGAAGCTTTCTTT. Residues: CATKGRWGHLNTEAFF.

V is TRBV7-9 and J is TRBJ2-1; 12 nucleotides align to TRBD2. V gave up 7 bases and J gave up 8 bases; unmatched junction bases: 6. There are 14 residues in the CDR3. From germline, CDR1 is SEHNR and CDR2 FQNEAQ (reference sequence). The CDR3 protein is CASTPGLAGHEQFF. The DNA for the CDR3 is TGTGCCAGCACCCCGGGACTAGCGGGCCATGAGCAGTTCTTC.

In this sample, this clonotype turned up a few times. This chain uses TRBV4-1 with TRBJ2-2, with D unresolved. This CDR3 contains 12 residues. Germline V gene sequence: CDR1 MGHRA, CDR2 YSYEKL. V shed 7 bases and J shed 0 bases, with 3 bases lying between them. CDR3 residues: CASIANTGELFF. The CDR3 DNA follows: TGCGCCAGCATAGCGAACACCGGGGAGCTGTTTTTT.

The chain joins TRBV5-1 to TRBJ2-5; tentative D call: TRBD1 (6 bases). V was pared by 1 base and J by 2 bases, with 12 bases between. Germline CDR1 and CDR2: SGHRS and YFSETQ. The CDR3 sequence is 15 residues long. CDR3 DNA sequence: TGCGCCAGCAGCTTGATTGGGGACAAGCAAGAGACCCAGTACTTC. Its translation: CASSLIGDKQETQYF.

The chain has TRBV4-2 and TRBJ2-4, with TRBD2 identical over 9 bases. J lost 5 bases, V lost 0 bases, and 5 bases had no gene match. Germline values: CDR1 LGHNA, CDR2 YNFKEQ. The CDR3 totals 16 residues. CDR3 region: CASSQERGGLENIQYF. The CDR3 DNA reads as TGTGCCAGCAGCCAAGAGCGGGGGGGCCTCGAAAACATTCAGTACTTC.

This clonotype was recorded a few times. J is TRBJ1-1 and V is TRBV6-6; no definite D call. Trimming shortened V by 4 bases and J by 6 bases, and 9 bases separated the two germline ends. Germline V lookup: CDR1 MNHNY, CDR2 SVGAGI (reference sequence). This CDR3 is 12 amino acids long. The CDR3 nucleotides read TGTGCCAGCAGTTCACCAGTGTCTGAAGCTTTCTTT. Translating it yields CASSSPVSEAFF.

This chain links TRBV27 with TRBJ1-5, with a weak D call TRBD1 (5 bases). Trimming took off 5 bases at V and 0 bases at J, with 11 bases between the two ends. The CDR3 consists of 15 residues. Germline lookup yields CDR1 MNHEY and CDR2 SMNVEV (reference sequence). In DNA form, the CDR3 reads TGTGCCAGCAGTCCTAAAAGGGGTAGCAATCAGCCCCAGCATTTT. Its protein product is CASSPKRGSNQPQHF.

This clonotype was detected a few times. The CDR3 loop reads CASSYLSNTGELFF. The CDR3 DNA sequence: TGTGCCAGCAGTTACTTATCGAACACCGGGGAGCTGTTTTTT. The V call is TRBV6-5, the J call TRBJ2-2, with unresolved D. V lost 1 base, J lost 0 bases, and 3 bases lay in between. This CDR3 contains 14 residues. Looked up from germline, CDR1 is MNHEY and CDR2 is SVGAGI.

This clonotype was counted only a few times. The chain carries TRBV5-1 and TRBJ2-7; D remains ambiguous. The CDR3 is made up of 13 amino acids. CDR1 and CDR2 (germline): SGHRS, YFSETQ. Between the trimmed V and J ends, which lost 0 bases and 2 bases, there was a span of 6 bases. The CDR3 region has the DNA TGCGCCAGCAGCTTGGGCCCTGCCTACGAGCAGTACGTC. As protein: CASSLGPAYEQYV.

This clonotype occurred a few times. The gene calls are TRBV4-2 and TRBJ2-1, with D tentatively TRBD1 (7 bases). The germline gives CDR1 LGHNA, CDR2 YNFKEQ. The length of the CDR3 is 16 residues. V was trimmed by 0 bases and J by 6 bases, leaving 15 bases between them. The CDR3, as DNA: TGTGCCAGCAGCCAAGATTTAGGGCAGGGGGGCAATGAGCAGTTCTTC. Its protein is CASSQDLGQGGNEQFF.

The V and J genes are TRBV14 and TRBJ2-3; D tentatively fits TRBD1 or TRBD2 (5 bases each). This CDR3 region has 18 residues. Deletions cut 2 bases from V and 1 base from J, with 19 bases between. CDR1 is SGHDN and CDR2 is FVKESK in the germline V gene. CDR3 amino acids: CASSQRWYGAAGTDTQYF. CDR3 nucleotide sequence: TGTGCCAGCAGCCAACGTTGGTACGGGGCCGCCGGCACAGATACGCAGTATTTT.

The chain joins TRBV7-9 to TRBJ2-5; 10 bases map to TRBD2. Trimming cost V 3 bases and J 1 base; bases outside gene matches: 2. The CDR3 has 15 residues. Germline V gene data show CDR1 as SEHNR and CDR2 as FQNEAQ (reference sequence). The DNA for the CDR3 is TGTGCCAGCAGCTTCAGCGGGGGGGCCCAAGAGACCCAGTACTTC. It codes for CASSFSGGAQETQYF.

The CDR3: CATSETGTGSSGANVLTF. DNA of the CDR3: TGTGCCACCAGTGAGACCGGGACAGGAAGCTCTGGGGCCAACGTCCTGACTTTC. V and J are TRBV24-1 and TRBJ2-6, with TRBD1 matching over 8 bases. V shed 4 bases and J 0 bases; nucleotides not matched to a gene: 7. CDR1 is KGHDR and CDR2 is SFDVKD in the germline V gene. The CDR3 is 18 residues long.